This T cell receptor (beta chain) was captured by sequencing in a study of blood T cells in healthy people across ages. Broader study findings: It was held that diversity estimates obtained from one million T cells represented underestimates.

A J-beta primer mix and a sample-barcoded 5' primer were used in a second PCR of about 7 to 12 cycles. MiXCR, run by TCRdb on the 5' RACE reads, gives a single entry per CDR3 protein. This table holds around 1,700,000 distinct CDR3 sequences, 28% found once. CDR1 is LGHDT, CDR2 YNNKEL, per germline (reference sequence). Trimming shortened V by 6 bases and J by 1 base, and 5 bases separated the two germline ends. The CDR3 consists of 12 residues. There are many counts of this clonotype. What it recognizes is unknown. The source material was blood. The receptor comes from a woman in her thirties in good health. The V gene is TRBV3-1, the J gene TRBJ2-3, with D unclear. The DNA for the CDR3 is TGTGCCAGCAGGAGCGGCACAGATACGCAGTATTTT. Its translation is CASRSGTDTQYF.